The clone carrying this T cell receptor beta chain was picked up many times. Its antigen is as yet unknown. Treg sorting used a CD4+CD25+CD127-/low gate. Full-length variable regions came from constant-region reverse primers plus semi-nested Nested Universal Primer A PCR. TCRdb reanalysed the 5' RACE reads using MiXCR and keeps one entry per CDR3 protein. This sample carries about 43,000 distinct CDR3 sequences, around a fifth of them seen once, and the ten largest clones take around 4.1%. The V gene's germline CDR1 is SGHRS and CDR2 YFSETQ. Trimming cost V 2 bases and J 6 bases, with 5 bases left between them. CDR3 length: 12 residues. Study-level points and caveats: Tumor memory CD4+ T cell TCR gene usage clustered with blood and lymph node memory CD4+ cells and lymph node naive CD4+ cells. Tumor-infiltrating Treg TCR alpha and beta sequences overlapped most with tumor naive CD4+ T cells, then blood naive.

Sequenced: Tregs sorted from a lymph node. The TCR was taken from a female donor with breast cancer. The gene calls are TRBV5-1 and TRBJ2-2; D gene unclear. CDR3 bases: TGCGCCAGCAGCTTTAAAGCCGGGGAGCTGTTTTTT. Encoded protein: CASSFKAGELFF. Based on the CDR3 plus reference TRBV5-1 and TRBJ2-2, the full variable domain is KAGVTQTPRYLIKTRGQQVTLSCSPISGHRSVSWYQQTPGQGLQFLFEYFSETQRNKGNFPGRFSGRQFSNSRSEMNVSTLELGDSALYLCASSFKAGELFFGEGSRLTVL.